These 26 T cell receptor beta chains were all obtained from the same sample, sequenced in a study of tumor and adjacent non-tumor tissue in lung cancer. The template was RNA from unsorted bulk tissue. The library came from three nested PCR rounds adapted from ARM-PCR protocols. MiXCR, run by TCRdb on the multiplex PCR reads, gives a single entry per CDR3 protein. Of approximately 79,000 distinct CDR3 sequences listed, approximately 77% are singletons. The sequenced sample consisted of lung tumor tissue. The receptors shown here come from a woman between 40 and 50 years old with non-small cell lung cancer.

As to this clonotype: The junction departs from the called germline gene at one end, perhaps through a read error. The CDR3 nucleotides read TGTGCCATCAGTGAAGCACCTGGTGACAATCAGCCTCAGCATTTT. This translates into CAISEAPGDNQPQHF. This chain links TRBV6-1 with TRBJ1-5, with no clear D. Germline V gene sequence: CDR1 MNHNS, CDR2 SASEGT. There are 15 residues in the CDR3.

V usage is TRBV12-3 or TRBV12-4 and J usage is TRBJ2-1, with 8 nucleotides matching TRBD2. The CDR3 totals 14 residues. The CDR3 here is CSSRDTSGYNEQFF. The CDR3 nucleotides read TGTAGCAGCAGAGATACTAGCGGCTACAATGAGCAGTTCTTC.

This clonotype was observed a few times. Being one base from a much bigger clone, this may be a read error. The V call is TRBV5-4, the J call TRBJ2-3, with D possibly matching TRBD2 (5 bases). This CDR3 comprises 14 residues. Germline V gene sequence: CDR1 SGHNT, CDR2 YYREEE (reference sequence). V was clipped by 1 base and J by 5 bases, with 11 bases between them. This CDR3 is CASSLPGREDTQYF. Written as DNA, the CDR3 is TGTGCCAGCAGCTTGCCGGGAAGGGAAGATACGCAGTATTTT.

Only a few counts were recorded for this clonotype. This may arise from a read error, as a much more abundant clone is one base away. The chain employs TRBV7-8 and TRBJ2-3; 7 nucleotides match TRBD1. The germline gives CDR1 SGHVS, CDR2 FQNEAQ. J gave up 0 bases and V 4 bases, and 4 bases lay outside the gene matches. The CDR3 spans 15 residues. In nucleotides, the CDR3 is TGTGCCAGCAGCTCGAGACAGGGAAGCACAGATACGCAGTATTTT. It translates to CASSSRQGSTDTQYF.

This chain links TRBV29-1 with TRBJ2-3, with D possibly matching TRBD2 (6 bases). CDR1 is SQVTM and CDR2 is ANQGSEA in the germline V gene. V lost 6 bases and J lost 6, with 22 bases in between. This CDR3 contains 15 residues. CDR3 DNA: TGCAGCGTCCCCCAACTAGCACCAACGGTGGATACGCAGTATTTT. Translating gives CSVPQLAPTVDTQYF.

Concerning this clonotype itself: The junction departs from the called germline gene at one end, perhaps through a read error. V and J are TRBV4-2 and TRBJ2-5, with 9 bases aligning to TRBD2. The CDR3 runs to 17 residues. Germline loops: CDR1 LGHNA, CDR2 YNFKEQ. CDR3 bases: TGTGCCAGCATCCAAGATTTAGCGGGGGCCCTCCAAGAGACCCAGCACTTC. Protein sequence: CASIQDLAGALQETQHF.

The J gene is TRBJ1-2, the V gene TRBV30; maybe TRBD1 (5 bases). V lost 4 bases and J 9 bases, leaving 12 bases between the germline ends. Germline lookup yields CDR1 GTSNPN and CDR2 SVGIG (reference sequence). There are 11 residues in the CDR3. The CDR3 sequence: CAWTGRSSYTF. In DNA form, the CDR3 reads TGTGCCTGGACAGGGCGGAGTAGCTACACCTTC.

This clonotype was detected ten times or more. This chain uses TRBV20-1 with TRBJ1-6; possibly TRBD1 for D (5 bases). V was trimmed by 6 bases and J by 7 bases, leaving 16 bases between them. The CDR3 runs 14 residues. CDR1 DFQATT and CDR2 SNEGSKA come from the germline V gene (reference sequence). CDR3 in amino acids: CSARLTASNSPLHF. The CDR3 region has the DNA TGCAGTGCGCGCTTGACAGCGTCGAATTCACCCCTCCACTTT.

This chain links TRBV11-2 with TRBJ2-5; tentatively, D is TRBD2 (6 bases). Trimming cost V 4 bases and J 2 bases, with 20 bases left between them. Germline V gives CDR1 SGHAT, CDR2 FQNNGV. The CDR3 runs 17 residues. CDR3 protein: CASSSSNNGGLQETQYF. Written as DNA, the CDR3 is TGTGCCAGCAGCTCAAGTAATAACGGGGGTCTACAAGAGACCCAGTACTTC.

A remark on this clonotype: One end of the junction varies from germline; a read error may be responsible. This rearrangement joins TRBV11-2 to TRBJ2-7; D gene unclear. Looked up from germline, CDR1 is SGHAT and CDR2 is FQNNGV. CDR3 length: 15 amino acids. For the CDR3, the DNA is TGTGCCAGCAGCTTAGACCCTTCACGTCACTACGAGCAGTGCTTC. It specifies CASSLDPSRHYEQCF.

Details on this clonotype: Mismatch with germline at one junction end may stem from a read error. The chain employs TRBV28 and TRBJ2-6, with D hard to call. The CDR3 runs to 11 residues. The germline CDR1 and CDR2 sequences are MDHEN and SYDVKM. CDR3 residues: CVSRLYNVLTF. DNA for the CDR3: TGTGTCAGCAGGTTGTATAACGTCCTGACTTTC.

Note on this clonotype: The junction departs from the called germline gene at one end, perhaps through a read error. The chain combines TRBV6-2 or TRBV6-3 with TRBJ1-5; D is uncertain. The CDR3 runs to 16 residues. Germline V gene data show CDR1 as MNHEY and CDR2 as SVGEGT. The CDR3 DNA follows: TGTGCCAGCAGTCCCTCCTACACATATAGCAATAAGCCCCAGCATTTT. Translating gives CASSPSYTYSNKPQHF.

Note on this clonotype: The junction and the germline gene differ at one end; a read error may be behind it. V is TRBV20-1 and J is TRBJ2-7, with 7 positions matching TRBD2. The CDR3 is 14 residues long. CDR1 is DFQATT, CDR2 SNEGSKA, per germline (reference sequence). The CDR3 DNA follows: TGCAGTTCTAGAGGCCCCAGCGGGGCATCGGAGCAGTACTTC. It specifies CSSRGPSGASEQYF.

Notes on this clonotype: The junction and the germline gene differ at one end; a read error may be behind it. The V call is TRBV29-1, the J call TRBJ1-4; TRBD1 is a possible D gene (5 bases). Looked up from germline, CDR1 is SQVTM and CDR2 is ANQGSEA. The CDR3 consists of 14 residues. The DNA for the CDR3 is TGCAGCGTACAAACAGGACATCCGAATGAGAAACGGTTTTTT. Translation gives CSVQTGHPNEKRFF.

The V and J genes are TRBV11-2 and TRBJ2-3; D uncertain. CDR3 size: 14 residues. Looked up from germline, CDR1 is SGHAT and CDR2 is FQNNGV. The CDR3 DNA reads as TGTGTCAGTAGCCTTCTAAGCGCGGCGGATACGCAGTATTTT. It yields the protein CVSSLLSAADTQYF.

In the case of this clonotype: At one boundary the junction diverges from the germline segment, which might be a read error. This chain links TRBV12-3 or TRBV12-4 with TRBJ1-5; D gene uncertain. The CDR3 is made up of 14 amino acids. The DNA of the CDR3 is TGTGCCAGCAGTTTCCTAGGCCTCAAACAGCCCCAACACTTT. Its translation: CASSFLGLKQPQHF.

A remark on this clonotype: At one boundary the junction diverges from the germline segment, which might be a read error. CDR3 in DNA: TGTGCCAGCAGGAAGCCGGGGACCTACGAGCACTATTTC. Amino acids: CASRKPGTYEHYF. The rearrangement links TRBV6-5 to TRBJ2-7; perhaps D is TRBD1 or TRBD2 (5 bases each). This CDR3 is 13 amino acids long. Looked up from germline, CDR1 is MNHEY and CDR2 is SVGAGI.

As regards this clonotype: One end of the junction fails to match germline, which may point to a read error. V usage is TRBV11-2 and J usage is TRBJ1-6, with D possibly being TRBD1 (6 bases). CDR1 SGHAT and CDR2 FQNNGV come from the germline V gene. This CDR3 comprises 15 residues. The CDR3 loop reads CASSSDGQPNSPFHF. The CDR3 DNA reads TGTGCCAGCAGCTCGGACGGACAGCCAAATTCACCCTTCCACTTC.

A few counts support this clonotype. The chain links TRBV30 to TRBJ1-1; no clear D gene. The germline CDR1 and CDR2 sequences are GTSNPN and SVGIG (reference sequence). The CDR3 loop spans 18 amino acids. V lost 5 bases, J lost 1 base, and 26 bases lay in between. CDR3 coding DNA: TGTGCCTGGCTTAGATCCCCGACACGTAGGCCGGGGAACACTGAAGCTTTCTTT. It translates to CAWLRSPTRRPGNTEAFF.

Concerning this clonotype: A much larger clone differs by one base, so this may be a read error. The CDR3 sequence is CAWSQGRTSGTGELSF. CDR3 DNA sequence: TGTGCCTGGAGTCAGGGAAGGACTAGTGGGACCGGGGAGCTGTCTTTT. The V and J genes are TRBV30 and TRBJ2-2, with 7 bases lining up with TRBD2. Germline V lookup: CDR1 GTSNPN, CDR2 SVGIG (reference sequence). This CDR3 has 16 residues.

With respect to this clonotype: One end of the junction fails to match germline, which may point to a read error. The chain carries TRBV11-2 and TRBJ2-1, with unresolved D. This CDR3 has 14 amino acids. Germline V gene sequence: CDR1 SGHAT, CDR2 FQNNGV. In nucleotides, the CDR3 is TGTGCCAGCGGCATCCCCGGAGCCCTGGGTGAGCAATTCTTC. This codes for CASGIPGALGEQFF.

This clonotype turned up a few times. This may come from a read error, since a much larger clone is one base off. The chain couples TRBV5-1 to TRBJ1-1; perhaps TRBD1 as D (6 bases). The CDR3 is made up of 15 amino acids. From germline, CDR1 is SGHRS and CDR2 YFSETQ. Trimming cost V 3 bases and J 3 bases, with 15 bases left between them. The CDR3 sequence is CASSSAPGADTEAFF. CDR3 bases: TGCGCCAGCAGCTCAGCCCCGGGGGCTGACACTGAAGCTTTCTTT.

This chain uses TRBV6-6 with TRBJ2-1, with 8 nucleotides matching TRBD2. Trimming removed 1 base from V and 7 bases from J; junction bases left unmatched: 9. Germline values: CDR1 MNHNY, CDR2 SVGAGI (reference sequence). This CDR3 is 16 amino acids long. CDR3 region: CASSYFPGGLENEQFF. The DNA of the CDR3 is TGTGCCAGCAGTTACTTCCCGGGGGGGCTAGAGAATGAGCAGTTCTTC.

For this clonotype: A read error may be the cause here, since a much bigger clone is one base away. CDR3 DNA sequence: TGCGCCAGCAGCTCAAGTAGCATAGATACGCAGTATTTT. Encoded protein: CASSSSSIDTQYF. The V and J genes are TRBV5-1 and TRBJ2-3; D remains unclear. Germline CDR1 SGHRS, CDR2 YFSETQ. This CDR3 has 13 residues.

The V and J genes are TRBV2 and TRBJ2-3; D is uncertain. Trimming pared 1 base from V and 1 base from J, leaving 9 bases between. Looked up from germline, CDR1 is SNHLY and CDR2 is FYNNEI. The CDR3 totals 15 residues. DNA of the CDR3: TGTGCCAGCAGTGAAGGGCTAGTGCGCACAGATACGCAGTATTTT. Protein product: CASSEGLVRTDTQYF.

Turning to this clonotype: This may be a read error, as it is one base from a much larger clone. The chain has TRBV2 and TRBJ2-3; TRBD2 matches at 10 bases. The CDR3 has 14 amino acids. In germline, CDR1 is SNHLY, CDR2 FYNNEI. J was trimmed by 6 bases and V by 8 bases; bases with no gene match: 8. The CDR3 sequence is CASVTSGESDTQYF. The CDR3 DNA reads TGTGCCAGCGTCACTAGCGGGGAATCCGATACGCAGTATTTT.